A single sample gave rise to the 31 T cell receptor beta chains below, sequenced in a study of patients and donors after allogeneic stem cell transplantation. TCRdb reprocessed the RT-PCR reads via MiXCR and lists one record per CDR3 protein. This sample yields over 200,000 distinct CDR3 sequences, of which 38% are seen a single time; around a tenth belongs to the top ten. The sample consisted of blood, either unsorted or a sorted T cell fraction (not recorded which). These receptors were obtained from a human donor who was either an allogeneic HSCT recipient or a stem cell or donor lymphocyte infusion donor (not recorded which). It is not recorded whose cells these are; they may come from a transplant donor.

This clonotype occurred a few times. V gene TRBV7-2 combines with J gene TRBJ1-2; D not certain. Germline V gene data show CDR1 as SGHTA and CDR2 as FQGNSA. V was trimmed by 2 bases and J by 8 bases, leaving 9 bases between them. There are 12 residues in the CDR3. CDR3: CASSLRRLGYTF. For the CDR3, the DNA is TGTGCCAGCAGCTTACGGCGTCTCGGCTACACCTTC.

CDR3 residues: CASSLAGRLGQPQHF. The CDR3 DNA is TGCGCCAGCAGCTTGGCGGGGCGCCTTGGCCAGCCCCAGCATTTT. This rearrangement joins TRBV5-1 to TRBJ1-5, with D perhaps TRBD1 (5 bases). V was shortened by 0 bases and J by 7 bases, with 14 bases between the two germline ends. Germline CDR1 is SGHRS and CDR2 is YFSETQ. This CDR3 contains 15 residues.

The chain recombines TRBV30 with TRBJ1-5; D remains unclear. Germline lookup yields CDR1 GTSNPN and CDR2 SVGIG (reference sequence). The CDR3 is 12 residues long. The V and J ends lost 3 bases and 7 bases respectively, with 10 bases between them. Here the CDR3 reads CAWSPHGQPQHF. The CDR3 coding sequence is TGTGCCTGGAGCCCACACGGGCAGCCCCAGCATTTT.

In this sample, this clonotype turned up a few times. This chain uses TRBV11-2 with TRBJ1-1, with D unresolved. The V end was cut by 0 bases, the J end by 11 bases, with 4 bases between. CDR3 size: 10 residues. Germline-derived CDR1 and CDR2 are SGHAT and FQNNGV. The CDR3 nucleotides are TGTGCCAGCAGCTTAGATAGTGCTTTCTTT. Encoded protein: CASSLDSAFF.

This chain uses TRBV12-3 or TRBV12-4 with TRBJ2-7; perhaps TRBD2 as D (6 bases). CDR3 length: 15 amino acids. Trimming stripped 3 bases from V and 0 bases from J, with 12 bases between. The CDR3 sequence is CASSFAGTSSYEQYF. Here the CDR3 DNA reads TGTGCCAGCAGTTTTGCGGGGACGAGCTCCTACGAGCAGTACTTC.

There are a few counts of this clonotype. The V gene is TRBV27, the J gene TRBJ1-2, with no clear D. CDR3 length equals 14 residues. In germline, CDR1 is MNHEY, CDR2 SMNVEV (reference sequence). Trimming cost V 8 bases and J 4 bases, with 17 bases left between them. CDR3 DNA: TGTGCCAGCTCCCCTCGGGAGGGCTCCTATGGCTACACCTTC. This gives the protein CASSPREGSYGYTF.

DNA for the CDR3: TGCAGTGCTGGGGAACCCGGCTATAATTCACCCCTCCACTTT. It codes for CSAGEPGYNSPLHF. This chain connects TRBV20-1 to TRBJ1-6; D gene unclear. There are 14 residues in the CDR3. With 5 bases removed from V and 3 bases from J, the gap between germline ends came to 11 bases. The germline CDR1 and CDR2 sequences are DFQATT and SNEGSKA (reference sequence).

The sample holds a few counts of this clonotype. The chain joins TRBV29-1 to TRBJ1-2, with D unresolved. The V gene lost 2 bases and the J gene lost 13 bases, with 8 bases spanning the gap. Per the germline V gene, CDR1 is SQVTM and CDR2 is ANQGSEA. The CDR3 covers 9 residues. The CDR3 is CSVEPAVTF. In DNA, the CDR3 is TGCAGCGTTGAACCCGCTGTCACCTTC.

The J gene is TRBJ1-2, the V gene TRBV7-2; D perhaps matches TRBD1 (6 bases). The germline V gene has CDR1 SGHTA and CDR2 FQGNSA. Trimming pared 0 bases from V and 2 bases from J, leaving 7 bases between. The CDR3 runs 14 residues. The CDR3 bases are TGTGCCAGCAGCTTAGCCGGACAGAACTATGGCTACACCTTC. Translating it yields CASSLAGQNYGYTF.

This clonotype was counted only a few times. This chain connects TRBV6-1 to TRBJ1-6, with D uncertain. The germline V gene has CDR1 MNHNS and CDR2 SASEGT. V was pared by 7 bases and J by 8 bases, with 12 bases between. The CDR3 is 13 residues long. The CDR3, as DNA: TGTGCCAGCATTGGACTGTTATATTCACCCCTCCACTTT. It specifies CASIGLLYSPLHF.

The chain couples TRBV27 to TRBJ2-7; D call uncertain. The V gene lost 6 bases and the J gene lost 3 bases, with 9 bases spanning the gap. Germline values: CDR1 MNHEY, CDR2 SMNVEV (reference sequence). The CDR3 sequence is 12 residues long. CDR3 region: CASRASLYEQYF. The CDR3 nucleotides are TGTGCCAGCAGGGCCAGTCTCTACGAGCAGTACTTC.

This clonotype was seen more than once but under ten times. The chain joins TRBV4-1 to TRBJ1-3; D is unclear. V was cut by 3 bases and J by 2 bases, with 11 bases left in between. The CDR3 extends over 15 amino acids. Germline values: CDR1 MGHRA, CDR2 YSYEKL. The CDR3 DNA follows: TGCGCCAGCAGCCACAACATACCAGCTGGAAACACCATATATTTT. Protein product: CASSHNIPAGNTIYF.

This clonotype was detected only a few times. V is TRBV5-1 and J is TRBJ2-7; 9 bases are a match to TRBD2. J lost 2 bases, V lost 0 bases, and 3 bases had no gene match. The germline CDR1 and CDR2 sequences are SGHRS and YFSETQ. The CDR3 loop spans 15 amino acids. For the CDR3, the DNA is TGCGCCAGCAGCTTGGAGGCTAGCGGGGCCTACGAGCAGTACTTC. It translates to CASSLEASGAYEQYF. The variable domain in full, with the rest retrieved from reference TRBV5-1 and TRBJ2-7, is KAGVTQTPRYLIKTRGQQVTLSCSPISGHRSVSWYQQTPGQGLQFLFEYFSETQRNKGNFPGRFSGRQFSNSRSEMNVSTLELGDSALYLCASSLEASGAYEQYFGPGTRLTVT.

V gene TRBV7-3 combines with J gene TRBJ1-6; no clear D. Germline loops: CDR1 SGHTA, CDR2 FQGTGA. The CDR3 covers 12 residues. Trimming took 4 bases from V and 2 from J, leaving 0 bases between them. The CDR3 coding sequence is TGTGCCAGCAGCTCCTATAATTCACCCCTCCACTTT. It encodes CASSSYNSPLHF.

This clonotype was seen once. DNA of the CDR3: TGTGCCTGGACCCCGGGACGGAGGAACTATGGCTACACCTTC. Translated: CAWTPGRRNYGYTF. The chain joins TRBV30 to TRBJ1-2; maybe TRBD1 (5 bases). Germline V lookup: CDR1 GTSNPN, CDR2 SVGIG (reference sequence). The CDR3 is made up of 14 amino acids. V was shortened by 4 bases and J by 2 bases, with 14 bases between the two germline ends.

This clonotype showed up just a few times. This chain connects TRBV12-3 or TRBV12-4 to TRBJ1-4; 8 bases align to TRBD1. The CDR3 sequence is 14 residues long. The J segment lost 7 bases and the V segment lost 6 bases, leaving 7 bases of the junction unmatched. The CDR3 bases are TGTGCCAGCAGGCGACAGGGGAGGAGTGAAAAACTGTTTTTT. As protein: CASRRQGRSEKLFF.

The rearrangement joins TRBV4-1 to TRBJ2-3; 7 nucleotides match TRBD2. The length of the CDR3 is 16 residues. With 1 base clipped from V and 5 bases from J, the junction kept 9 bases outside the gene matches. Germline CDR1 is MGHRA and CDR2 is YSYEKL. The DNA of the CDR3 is TGCGCCAGCAGCCAAGCGACCTCAGCGGGGCTAGATACGCAGTATTTT. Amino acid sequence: CASSQATSAGLDTQYF.

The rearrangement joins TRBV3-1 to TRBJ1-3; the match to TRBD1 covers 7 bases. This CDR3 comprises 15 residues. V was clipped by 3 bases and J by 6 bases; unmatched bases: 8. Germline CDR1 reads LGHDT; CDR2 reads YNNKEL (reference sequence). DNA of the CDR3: TGTGCCAGCAGCCAGGGAACAGGGGCCGTAAACACCATATATTTT. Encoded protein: CASSQGTGAVNTIYF.

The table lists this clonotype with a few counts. Written as DNA, the CDR3 is TGTGCCAGCAGCCAAGTTCCGGGGGCGAACACTGAAGCTTTCTTT. This sequence encodes CASSQVPGANTEAFF. V gene TRBV3-1 combines with J gene TRBJ1-1, with D perhaps matching TRBD1 (6 bases). Looked up from germline, CDR1 is LGHDT and CDR2 is YNNKEL (reference sequence). The CDR3 extends over 15 amino acids. The V end lost 1 base, the J end lost 1 base, and 10 bases lay between the germline ends.

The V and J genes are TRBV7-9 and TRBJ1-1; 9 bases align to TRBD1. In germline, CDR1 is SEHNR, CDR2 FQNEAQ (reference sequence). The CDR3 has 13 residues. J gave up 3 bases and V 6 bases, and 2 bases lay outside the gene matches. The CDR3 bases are TGTGCCAGCAGGACAGGGGGAGACACTGAAGCTTTCTTT. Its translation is CASRTGGDTEAFF.

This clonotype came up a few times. CDR3: CASSDRTNEKLFF. As DNA, the CDR3 is TGTGCCAGCTCGGACAGAACTAATGAAAAACTGTTTTTT. V gene TRBV15 combines with J gene TRBJ1-4, with D perhaps matching TRBD1 (6 bases). The germline CDR1 and CDR2 sequences are LNHNV and YYDKDF (reference sequence). The CDR3 runs 13 residues. Trimming removed 10 bases at V and 1 base at J, with 10 bases between.

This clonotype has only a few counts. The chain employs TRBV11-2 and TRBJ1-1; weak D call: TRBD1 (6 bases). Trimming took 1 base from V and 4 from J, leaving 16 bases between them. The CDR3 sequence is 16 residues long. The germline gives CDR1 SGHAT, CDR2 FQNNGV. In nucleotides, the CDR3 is TGTGCCAGCAGCTTAGGGGACATGGGGTTGAGCACTGAAGCTTTCTTT. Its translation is CASSLGDMGLSTEAFF.

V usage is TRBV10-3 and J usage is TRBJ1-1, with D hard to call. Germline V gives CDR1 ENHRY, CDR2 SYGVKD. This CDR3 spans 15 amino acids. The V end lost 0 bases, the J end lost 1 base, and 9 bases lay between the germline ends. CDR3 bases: TGTGCCATCAGTGAGTCGAAGGCTTGGAACACTGAAGCTTTCTTT. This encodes CAISESKAWNTEAFF.

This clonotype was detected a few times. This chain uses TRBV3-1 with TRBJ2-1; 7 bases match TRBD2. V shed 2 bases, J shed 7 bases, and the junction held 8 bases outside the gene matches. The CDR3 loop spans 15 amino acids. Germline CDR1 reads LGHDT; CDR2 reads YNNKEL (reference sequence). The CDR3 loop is CASSQRRGIGNEQFF. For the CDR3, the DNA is TGTGCCAGCAGCCAAAGGCGGGGGATAGGTAATGAGCAGTTCTTC.

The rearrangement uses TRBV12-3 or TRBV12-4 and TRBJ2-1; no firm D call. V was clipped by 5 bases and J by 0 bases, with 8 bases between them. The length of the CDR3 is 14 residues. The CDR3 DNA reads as TGTGCCAGCAGTAAGGGAAGCTCCTACAATGAGCAGTTCTTC. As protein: CASSKGSSYNEQFF.

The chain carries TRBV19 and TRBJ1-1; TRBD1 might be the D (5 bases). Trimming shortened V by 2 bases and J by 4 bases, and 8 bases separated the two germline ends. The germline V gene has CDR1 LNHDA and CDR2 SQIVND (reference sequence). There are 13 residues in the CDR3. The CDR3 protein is CASSILRGTEAFF. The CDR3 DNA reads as TGTGCCAGTAGTATATTGAGGGGCACTGAAGCTTTCTTT.

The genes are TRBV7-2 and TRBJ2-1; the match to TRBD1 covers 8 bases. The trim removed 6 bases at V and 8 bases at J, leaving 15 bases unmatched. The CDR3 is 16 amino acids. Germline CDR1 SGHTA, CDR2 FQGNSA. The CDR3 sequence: CASSPRSPGGMDEQFF. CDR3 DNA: TGTGCCAGCAGTCCCCGCTCCCCAGGGGGCATGGATGAGCAGTTCTTC. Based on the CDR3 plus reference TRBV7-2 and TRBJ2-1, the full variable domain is GAGVSQSPSNKVTEKGKDVELRCDPISGHTALYWYRQSLGQGLEFLIYFQGNSAPDKSGLPSDRFSAERTGGSVSTLTIQRTQQEDSAVYLCASSPRSPGGMDEQFFGPGTRLTVL.

The CDR3 DNA follows: TGTGCCAGCAGCCAAGGGTCCCTAAAGGGCTACGAGCAGTACTTC. Amino acid sequence: CASSQGSLKGYEQYF. The chain links TRBV12-3 or TRBV12-4 to TRBJ2-7; D unclear. CDR3 size: 15 residues. V was clipped by 6 bases and J by 3 bases, with 18 bases between them.

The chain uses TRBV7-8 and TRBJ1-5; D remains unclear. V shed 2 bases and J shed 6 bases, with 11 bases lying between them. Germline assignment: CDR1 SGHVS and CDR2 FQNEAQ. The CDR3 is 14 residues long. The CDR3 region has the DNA TGTGCCAGCAGCTTAAGGGCAGGTTCTCAGCCCCAGCATTTT. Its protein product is CASSLRAGSQPQHF.

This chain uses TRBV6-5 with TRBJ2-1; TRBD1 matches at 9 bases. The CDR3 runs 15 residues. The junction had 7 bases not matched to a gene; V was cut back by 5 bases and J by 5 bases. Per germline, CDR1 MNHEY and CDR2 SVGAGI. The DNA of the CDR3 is TGTGCCAGCAGTAATGGACAGGGGCAAGACAATGAGCAGTTCTTC. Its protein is CASSNGQGQDNEQFF.

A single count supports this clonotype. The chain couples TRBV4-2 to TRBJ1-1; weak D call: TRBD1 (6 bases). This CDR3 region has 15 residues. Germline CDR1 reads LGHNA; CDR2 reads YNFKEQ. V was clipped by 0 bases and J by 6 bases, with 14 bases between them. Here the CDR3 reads CASSQDRAGDSEAFF. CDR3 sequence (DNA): TGTGCCAGCAGCCAAGATCGGGCAGGGGATTCTGAAGCTTTCTTT.